The next 13 T cell receptor beta chains were all read from a single sample in a study of T cell repertoires in cytomegalovirus infection. TCRdb itself ran the reads through MiXCR, one entry per CDR3 protein. The table lists 310,000 or so distinct CDR3 sequences, about 26% of them singletons, with around 14% in the top ten. The specimen sequenced was PBMCs. The receptor set was obtained from a human donor in good health (CMV status not recorded). Some clones in this sample may be carry-over from other donors' samples.

The chain joins TRBV12-3 or TRBV12-4 to TRBJ2-5; D is undetermined. The CDR3 totals 14 residues. Trimming pared 5 bases from V and 0 bases from J, leaving 10 bases between. The CDR3 sequence is CASSDEPYQETQYF. In DNA, the CDR3 is TGTGCCAGCAGTGATGAGCCTTACCAAGAGACCCAGTACTTC.

This clonotype has a handful of counts. The rearrangement joins TRBV12-3 or TRBV12-4 to TRBJ1-2; D is unresolved. This CDR3 is built from 14 residues. V lost 3 bases and J 2 bases, leaving 10 bases between the germline ends. The CDR3 nucleotides read TGTGCCAGCAGTTTTTCTCGGCCAAACTATGGCTACACCTTC. Protein product: CASSFSRPNYGYTF.

This clonotype has only a few counts. The V call is TRBV5-4, the J call TRBJ2-7; 8 nucleotides match TRBD2. Per germline, CDR1 SGHNT and CDR2 YYREEE (reference sequence). V shed 0 bases and J 5 bases; nucleotides not matched to a gene: 13. The CDR3 has 17 amino acids. The CDR3 protein is CASSLARSGGTFHEQYF. DNA for the CDR3: TGTGCCAGCAGCTTGGCAAGGAGCGGGGGCACCTTCCACGAGCAGTACTTC.

This clonotype occurred once. This chain uses TRBV20-1 with TRBJ2-3; 7 bases are a match to TRBD2. J gave up 0 bases and V 4 bases, and 10 bases lay outside the gene matches. The germline V gene has CDR1 DFQATT and CDR2 SNEGSKA (reference sequence). This CDR3 is 16 amino acids long. This CDR3 is CSAIPYSGYSTDTQYF. In DNA form, the CDR3 reads TGCAGTGCTATCCCCTATAGCGGGTATAGCACAGATACGCAGTATTTT.

Only a few counts were recorded for this clonotype. The rearrangement joins TRBV28 to TRBJ1-1; weak D call: TRBD1 (5 bases). Trimming stripped 6 bases from V and 1 base from J, with 18 bases between. The germline CDR1 and CDR2 sequences are MDHEN and SYDVKM. The CDR3 runs to 16 residues. The CDR3 reads CASSLLVVDKNTEAFF. The DNA for the CDR3 is TGTGCCAGCAGCCTACTTGTCGTGGACAAGAACACTGAAGCTTTCTTT.

The gene calls are TRBV5-1 and TRBJ2-2; 9 bases match TRBD2. After removal of 4 bases from V and 3 bases from J, the junction contained 16 bases not matched to a gene. The CDR3 consists of 19 residues. Germline-derived CDR1 and CDR2 are SGHRS and YFSETQ. CDR3 sequence: CASSPGGSGSRRYTGELFF. In DNA form, the CDR3 reads TGCGCCAGCAGCCCCGGGGGTAGCGGGAGCCGTCGGTACACCGGGGAGCTGTTTTTT.

The chain combines TRBV29-1 with TRBJ2-5, with a weak D call TRBD1 (6 bases). The CDR3 has 13 amino acids. From germline, CDR1 is SQVTM and CDR2 ANQGSEA. V shed 3 bases and J shed 1 base, with 9 bases lying between them. The CDR3 protein is CSVDQGSQETQYF. The CDR3, as DNA: TGCAGCGTTGATCAGGGGAGCCAAGAGACCCAGTACTTC.

The chain couples TRBV7-9 to TRBJ1-1, with D uncertain. This CDR3 has 11 amino acids. CDR1 is SEHNR, CDR2 FQNEAQ, per germline (reference sequence). The V end lost 0 bases, the J end lost 6 bases, and 2 bases lay between the germline ends. The CDR3 here is CASSLAPEAFF. The DNA of the CDR3 is TGTGCCAGCAGCTTAGCACCTGAAGCTTTCTTT.

The chain employs TRBV20-1 and TRBJ2-1, with D perhaps matching TRBD1 (5 bases). Trimming took off 0 bases at V and 6 bases at J, with 15 bases between the two ends. The CDR3 covers 15 residues. Germline CDR1 and CDR2: DFQATT and SNEGSKA (reference sequence). The CDR3 region has the DNA TGCAGTGCTAGAGATCTGTTGTCAGGGCTCAATGAGCAGTTCTTC. This codes for CSARDLLSGLNEQFF.

This clonotype has a handful of counts. The J gene is TRBJ2-7, the V gene TRBV7-2; 10 bases line up with TRBD1. CDR3 length: 14 residues. With V trimmed by 3 bases and J by 6 bases, 5 bases remained unmatched. CDR1 and CDR2 from the germline V gene are SGHTA and FQGNSA. CDR3 DNA sequence: TGTGCCAGCAGCTTCCGGGACAGGGGAAGCGAGCAGTACTTC. Translating gives CASSFRDRGSEQYF.

This chain joins TRBV24-1 and TRBJ2-5, with 7 positions matching TRBD1. The CDR3 sequence is 14 residues long. Unmatched junction bases numbered 5, after V lost 4 bases and J lost 4 bases. Germline CDR1 KGHDR, CDR2 SFDVKD. The CDR3 here is CATSEVDRAETQYF. In nucleotides, the CDR3 is TGTGCCACCAGTGAAGTCGACAGGGCAGAGACCCAGTACTTC.

This clonotype was counted between two and nine times. The chain employs TRBV20-1 and TRBJ1-2; 11 bases line up with TRBD1. Looked up from germline, CDR1 is DFQATT and CDR2 is SNEGSKA (reference sequence). Trimming at V came to 5 bases and at J to 5 bases, leaving 7 bases not matched to a gene. This CDR3 contains 14 residues. For the CDR3, the DNA is TGCAGTGCTCCCCGGACAGGGGGCGAGTATGGCTACACCTTC. Its protein is CSAPRTGGEYGYTF.

In its sample, this clonotype was seen many times. The V gene is TRBV7-2, the J gene TRBJ1-2; D possibly corresponds to TRBD1 (5 bases). V lost 7 bases to trimming and J lost 0 bases, with 18 bases between them. This CDR3 comprises 16 residues. The V gene's germline CDR1 is SGHTA and CDR2 FQGNSA. This CDR3 is CASISPGVYTNYGYTF. DNA of the CDR3: TGTGCCAGCATCTCCCCGGGGGTTTATACTAACTATGGCTACACCTTC. Based on the CDR3 plus reference TRBV7-2 and TRBJ1-2, the full variable domain is GAGVSQSPSNKVTEKGKDVELRCDPISGHTALYWYRQSLGQGLEFLIYFQGNSAPDKSGLPSDRFSAERTGGSVSTLTIQRTQQEDSAVYLCASISPGVYTNYGYTFGSGTRLTVV.